This entry lists 19 T cell receptor beta chains sequenced from one sample in a study of cytomegalovirus exposure and HLA in healthy donors. The PCR contained 60 Vbeta and 13 Jbeta primers. The data were produced by immunoSEQ multiplex PCR, yet TCRdb's version contains in-frame clones alone and is incomplete. The table records approximately 110,000 clones, approximately 58% of them present only once. Sequencing was done on a sample of PBMCs. The receptors shown here come from a young woman in good health and CMV-seronegative.

This chain links TRBV5-4 with TRBJ2-1; 10 positions match TRBD2. CDR1 is SGHNT, CDR2 YYREEE, per germline (reference sequence). The CDR3 extends over 13 amino acids. V trimming: 0 bases; J trimming: 10 bases; junction bases outside the gene matches: 1. CDR3 nucleotides: TGTGCCAGCAGCTTGGCTAGCGGGGGAGAGCAGTTCTTC. It codes for CASSLASGGEQFF.

The chain joins TRBV6-1 to TRBJ2-1; TRBD2 agrees at 7 bases. The CDR3 loop spans 15 amino acids. Trimming took 10 bases from V and 0 from J; bases not matched to a gene: 9. Germline CDR1 MNHNS, CDR2 SASEGT. The CDR3 reads CAIRTPSGSYNEQFF. The CDR3 DNA reads TGTGCCATTCGGACTCCTAGCGGCTCCTACAATGAGCAGTTCTTC.

The chain employs TRBV27 and TRBJ1-1; 7 bases agree with TRBD1. The V segment lost 5 bases and the J segment 7 bases; nucleotides outside the gene matches: 10. Germline assignment: CDR1 MNHEY and CDR2 SMNVEV (reference sequence). The CDR3 runs 14 residues. CDR3 region: CASSPIDRASEAFF. In DNA form, the CDR3 reads TGTGCCAGCAGTCCGATCGACAGGGCTAGTGAAGCTTTCTTT.

This clone came up a few times. The V and J genes are TRBV28 and TRBJ2-1, with TRBD2 matching 12 bases. Germline lookup yields CDR1 MDHEN and CDR2 SYDVKM. J was trimmed by 7 bases and V by 6 bases; bases with no gene match: 7. This CDR3 has 15 residues. The CDR3 bases are TGTGCCAGCAGCCCCGGACTAGCGGGAAGAAATGAGCAGTTCTTC. Amino acids: CASSPGLAGRNEQFF.

V gene TRBV10-3 combines with J gene TRBJ2-5, with a possible D match to TRBD1 (6 bases). The CDR3 is 16 amino acids. Germline values: CDR1 ENHRY, CDR2 SYGVKD. V shed 6 bases and J shed 2 bases, with 19 bases lying between them. CDR3 coding DNA: TGTGCCATCAGCCGCAGGGGTCAAAATGCTCAAGAGACCCAGTACTTC. It yields the protein CAISRRGQNAQETQYF.

This clone was seen a handful of times. This chain uses TRBV5-1 with TRBJ1-1; TRBD1 is a possible D gene (5 bases). The CDR3 contains 16 residues. Germline CDR1 SGHRS, CDR2 YFSETQ. V lost 4 bases and J 0 bases, leaving 16 bases between the germline ends. The CDR3 DNA is TGCGCCAGCAGCGCAGAAGGGGTACAAGTGAACACTGAAGCTTTCTTT. Translating gives CASSAEGVQVNTEAFF. The full variable domain, with the rest looked up from reference TRBV5-1 and TRBJ1-1, is KAGVTQTPRYLIKTRGQQVTLSCSPISGHRSVSWYQQTPGQGLQFLFEYFSETQRNKGNFPGRFSGRQFSNSRSEMNVSTLELGDSALYLCASSAEGVQVNTEAFFGQGTRLTVV.

J is TRBJ2-3 and V is TRBV25-1; 8 bases are a match to TRBD2. The V segment lost 2 bases and the J segment 4 bases; nucleotides outside the gene matches: 5. Germline assignment: CDR1 MGHDK and CDR2 SYGVNS. The CDR3 loop spans 15 amino acids. In DNA, the CDR3 is TGTGCCAGCAGTGAAGGCGGGAGGATCTCAGATACGCAGTATTTT. Residues: CASSEGGRISDTQYF. The whole variable domain, remainder taken from reference TRBV25-1 and TRBJ2-3, is EADIYQTPRYLVIGTGKKITLECSQTMGHDKMYWYQQDPGMELHLIHYSYGVNSTEKGDLSSESTVSRIRTEHFPLTLESARPSHTSQYLCASSEGGRISDTQYFGPGTRLTVL.

The V gene is TRBV27, the J gene TRBJ2-3; weak D call: TRBD2 (6 bases). V gave up 5 bases and J gave up 6 bases, with 21 bases separating them. The length of the CDR3 is 16 residues. In germline, CDR1 is MNHEY, CDR2 SMNVEV (reference sequence). CDR3 protein: CASSLIAVSSLDTQYF. The CDR3 bases are TGTGCCAGCAGTCTAATAGCGGTTTCTAGTCTTGATACGCAGTATTTT.

The chain is built from TRBV5-6 and TRBJ2-7, with D possibly TRBD1 on 5 matching bases. This CDR3 contains 15 residues. CDR1 is SGHDT and CDR2 is YYEEEE in the germline V gene. Trimming pared 5 bases from V and 0 bases from J, leaving 15 bases between. CDR3 amino acids: CASRSQGIDSYEQYF. As DNA, the CDR3 is TGTGCCAGCAGATCCCAGGGAATAGACTCCTACGAGCAGTACTTC.

A note on this clone: The same CDR3 arises from other DNA sequences in this sample as well. This chain connects TRBV5-1 to TRBJ2-3; the match to TRBD2 covers 9 bases. The CDR3 sequence is 16 residues long. Germline-derived CDR1 and CDR2 are SGHRS and YFSETQ. J was trimmed by 0 bases and V by 0 bases; bases with no gene match: 2. The CDR3 protein is CASSLGTSGSTDTQYF. For the CDR3, the DNA is TGCGCCAGCAGCTTGGGTACTAGCGGGAGCACAGATACGCAGTATTTT.

V and J are TRBV7-9 and TRBJ1-3; D gene uncertain. The germline V and J ends were trimmed by 2 bases and 1 base, with 9 bases remaining between them. This CDR3 contains 15 residues. Germline lookup yields CDR1 SEHNR and CDR2 FQNEAQ (reference sequence). This CDR3 reads CASSLSAVSGNTIYF. CDR3 coding DNA: TGTGCCAGCAGCTTATCAGCGGTTTCTGGAAACACCATATATTTT.

The rearrangement joins TRBV4-3 to TRBJ1-2, with a weak D call TRBD1 (6 bases). This CDR3 has 15 residues. Trimming removed 2 bases at V and 3 bases at J, with 13 bases between. Germline CDR1 LGHNA, CDR2 YSLEER. CDR3 sequence (DNA): TGCGCCAGCAGCCAACACCGGACAGAAGACTATGGCTACACCTTC. Its protein product is CASSQHRTEDYGYTF.

The chain links TRBV30 to TRBJ2-3; possibly TRBD1 for D (5 bases). The CDR3 is 14 amino acids. The V end was cut by 3 bases, the J end by 2 bases, with 12 bases between. Germline lookup yields CDR1 GTSNPN and CDR2 SVGIG (reference sequence). The CDR3 loop is CAWSYRSFTDTQYF. CDR3 DNA sequence: TGTGCCTGGAGCTACAGGTCTTTCACAGATACGCAGTATTTT.

CDR3 protein: CASSLFRGAAYEQYF. CDR3 nucleotide sequence: TGTGCCAGCAGCTTATTTCGGGGGGCGGCCTACGAGCAGTACTTC. V and J are TRBV13 and TRBJ2-7, with D perhaps matching TRBD2 (7 bases). There are 15 residues in the CDR3. Trimming took 2 bases from V and 2 from J, leaving 13 bases between them. CDR1 PRHDT and CDR2 FYEKMQ come from the germline V gene (reference sequence).

This clone was counted only a few times. The chain joins TRBV28 to TRBJ1-1; D possibly corresponds to TRBD1 (5 bases). V was trimmed by 7 bases and J by 1 base, leaving 13 bases between them. Per the germline V gene, CDR1 is MDHEN and CDR2 is SYDVKM. This CDR3 contains 14 residues. For the CDR3, the DNA is TGTGCCAGCACCGTGGACACACCGAACACTGAAGCTTTCTTT. The encoded protein is CASTVDTPNTEAFF.

The chain couples TRBV30 to TRBJ1-2, with 8 bases lining up with TRBD1. J lost 5 bases, V lost 2 bases, and 4 bases had no gene match. The V gene's germline CDR1 is GTSNPN and CDR2 SVGIG (reference sequence). This CDR3 is 13 amino acids long. CDR3 sequence (DNA): TGTGCCTGGAGTCACGACAGGGGATATGGCTACACCTTC. This translates into CAWSHDRGYGYTF.

This clone was found once. V is TRBV5-1 and J is TRBJ2-7; D perhaps matches TRBD1 (7 bases). CDR1 and CDR2 (germline): SGHRS, YFSETQ. The V gene lost 0 bases and the J gene lost 4 bases, with 17 bases spanning the gap. This CDR3 is 16 amino acids long. The CDR3 is CASSLGGGTADYEQYF. For the CDR3, the DNA is TGCGCCAGCAGCTTGGGAGGAGGGACAGCCGATTACGAGCAGTACTTC.

This clone was observed a single time. The chain has TRBV9 and TRBJ2-5; 7 bases line up with TRBD2. Germline V gene lookup returns CDR1 SGDLS and CDR2 YYNGEE. This CDR3 contains 17 residues. The V gene end was trimmed by 0 bases and the J gene end by 5 bases; junction bases not matched to a gene: 13. In DNA form, the CDR3 reads TGTGCCAGCAGCGTAGGGGCGGGAGTCAATATCGGGGAGACCCAGTACTTC. Amino acid sequence: CASSVGAGVNIGETQYF. The entire variable domain, with the rest obtained from reference TRBV9 and TRBJ2-5, is as follows: DSGVTQTPKHLITATGQRVTLRCSPRSGDLSVYWYQQSLDQGLQFLIQYYNGEERAKGNILERFSAQQFPDLHSELNLSSLELGDSALYFCASSVGAGVNIGETQYFGPGTRLLVL.

V usage is TRBV19 and J usage is TRBJ2-7; 8 bases match TRBD1. The CDR3 sequence is 16 residues long. V shed 8 bases, J shed 3 bases, and the junction held 15 bases outside the gene matches. CDR1 LNHDA and CDR2 SQIVND come from the germline V gene (reference sequence). CDR3 region: CASATGENRADYEQYF. CDR3 nucleotide sequence: TGTGCCAGTGCGACAGGGGAGAACCGGGCCGACTACGAGCAGTACTTC.